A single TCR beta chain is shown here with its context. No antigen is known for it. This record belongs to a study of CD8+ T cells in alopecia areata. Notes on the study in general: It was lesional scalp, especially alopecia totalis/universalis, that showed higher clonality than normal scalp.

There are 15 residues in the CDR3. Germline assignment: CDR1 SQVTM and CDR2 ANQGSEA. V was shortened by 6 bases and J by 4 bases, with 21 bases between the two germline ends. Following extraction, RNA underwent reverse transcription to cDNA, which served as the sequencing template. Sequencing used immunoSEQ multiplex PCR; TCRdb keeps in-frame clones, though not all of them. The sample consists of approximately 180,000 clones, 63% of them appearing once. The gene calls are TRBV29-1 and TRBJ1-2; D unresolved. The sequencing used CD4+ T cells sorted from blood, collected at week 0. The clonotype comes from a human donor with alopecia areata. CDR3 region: CSVPRSAAETYGYTF. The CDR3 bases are TGCAGCGTCCCTAGGAGTGCCGCGGAAACCTATGGCTACACCTTC.